This record concerns one T cell receptor (beta chain) sequence. Its antigen remains unidentified. TCRdb's table, derived via immunoSEQ multiplex PCR, lists solely in-frame clones and lacks some. The table lists roughly 99,000 clones, about nine tenths of them singletons. The data derive from a study of graft-versus-host responses after intestinal transplantation. Study-level information: Isolated intestinal, liver-intestinal, or multivisceral transplants had been given to the recipients. Study results and caveats: Peak circulating GvH clone levels were associated with early post-transplant HvG declines.

The ends were cut back, 7 bases at V and 7 bases at J, with 13 bases in the middle. Germline V gene data show CDR1 as LNHDA and CDR2 as SQIVND (reference sequence). This CDR3 contains 12 residues. The V gene is TRBV19, the J gene TRBJ1-2; a weak D match, TRBD1 (5 bases). This receptor was obtained from a human donor who was the organ donor for an intestinal transplant. The sequences come from unstimulated CD4+ T cells sorted from spleen or lymph node cells, collected before transplant. The CDR3 bases are TGTGCCAGTAAAACCGGGACCATTGGCTACACCTTC. Translating gives CASKTGTIGYTF. The full variable domain, in which reference TRBV19 and TRBJ1-2 provide the parts outside the CDR3, is DGGITQSPKYLFRKEGQNVTLSCEQNLNHDAMYWYRQDPGQGLRLIYYSQIVNDFQKGDIAEGYSVSREKKESFPLTVTSAQKNPTAFYLCASKTGTIGYTFGSGTRLTVV.